This paragraph covers one T cell receptor (beta chain) sequence. The antigen is unknown. TCRdb keeps only in-frame clones here, not all; method: immunoSEQ multiplex PCR. This sample carries about 70,000 clones, roughly 83% of them seen once, and the ten largest clones take around 1.3%. The data are from a study of T cells in localized non-small cell lung cancer. Study-level findings and limits: Measurement of T cell clonality placed uninvolved adjacent lung highest, above the level in tumor. Only one tumor region went through sequencing, so heterogeneity may still be there. Adjacent lung had a median 57 of the 100 largest tumor clones.

The V gene lost 3 bases and the J gene lost 5 bases, with 22 bases spanning the gap. Looked up from germline, CDR1 is MNHNS and CDR2 is SASEGT. The CDR3 consists of 17 residues. The TCR originated in a female donor over 55 with stage I lung adenocarcinoma. Sequenced material: peripheral blood, taken before any cancer treatment. This chain uses TRBV6-1 with TRBJ1-2; TRBD1 might be the D (6 bases). CDR3: CASSDRGLGGGGYGYTF. CDR3 DNA: TGTGCCAGCAGTGATCGAGGATTGGGAGGGGGGGGATATGGCTACACCTTC.